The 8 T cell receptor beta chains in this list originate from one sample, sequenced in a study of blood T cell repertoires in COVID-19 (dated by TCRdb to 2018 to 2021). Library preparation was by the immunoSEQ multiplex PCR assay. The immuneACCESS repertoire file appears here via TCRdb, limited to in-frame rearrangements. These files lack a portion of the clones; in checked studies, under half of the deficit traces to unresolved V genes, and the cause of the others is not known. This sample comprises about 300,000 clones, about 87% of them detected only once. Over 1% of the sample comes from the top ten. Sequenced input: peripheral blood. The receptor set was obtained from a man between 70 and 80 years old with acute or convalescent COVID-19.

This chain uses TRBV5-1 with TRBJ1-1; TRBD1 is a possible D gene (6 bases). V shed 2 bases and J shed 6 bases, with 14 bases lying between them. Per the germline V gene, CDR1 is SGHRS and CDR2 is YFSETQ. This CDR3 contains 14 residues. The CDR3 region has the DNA TGCGCCAGCAGCTTTCAGGGGAGAGAGTCTGAAGCTTTCTTT. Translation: CASSFQGRESEAFF.

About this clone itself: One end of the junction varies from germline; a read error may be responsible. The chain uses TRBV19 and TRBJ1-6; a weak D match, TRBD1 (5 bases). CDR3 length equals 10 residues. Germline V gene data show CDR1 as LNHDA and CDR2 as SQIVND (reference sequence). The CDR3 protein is CASSLDSLHF. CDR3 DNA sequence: TGTGCCAGTAGTTTAGACAGTCTCCACTTT.

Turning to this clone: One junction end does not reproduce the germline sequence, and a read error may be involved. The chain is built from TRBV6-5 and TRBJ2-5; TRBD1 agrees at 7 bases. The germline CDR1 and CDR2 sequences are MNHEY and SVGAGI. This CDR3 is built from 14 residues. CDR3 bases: TGTGCCAGCAGAACCCCGGGACAGAGGGTTATGTTAAACTTC. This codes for CASRTPGQRVMLNF.

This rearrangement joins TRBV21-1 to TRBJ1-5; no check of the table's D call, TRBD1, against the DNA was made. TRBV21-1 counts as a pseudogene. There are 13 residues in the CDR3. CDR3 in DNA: TGTGCCAGCAGCAAATGTTATAGGGGGCCCCAGCATTTT. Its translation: CASSKCYRGPQHF.

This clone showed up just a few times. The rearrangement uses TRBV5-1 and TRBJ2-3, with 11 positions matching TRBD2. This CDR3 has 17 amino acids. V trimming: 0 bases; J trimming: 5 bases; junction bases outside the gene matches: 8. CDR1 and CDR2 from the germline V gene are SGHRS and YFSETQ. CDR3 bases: TGCGCCAGCAGCTTGGCTGCTAGCGGGGGGTCTGGAGATACGCAGTATTTT. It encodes CASSLAASGGSGDTQYF.

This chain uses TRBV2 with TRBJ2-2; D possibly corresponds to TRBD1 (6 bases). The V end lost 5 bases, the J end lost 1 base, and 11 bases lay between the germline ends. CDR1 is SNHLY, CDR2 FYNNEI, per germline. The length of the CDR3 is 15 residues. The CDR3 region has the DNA TGTGCCAGCAGTACGTTGACAGGGAACACCGGGGAGCTGTTTTTT. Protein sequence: CASSTLTGNTGELFF.

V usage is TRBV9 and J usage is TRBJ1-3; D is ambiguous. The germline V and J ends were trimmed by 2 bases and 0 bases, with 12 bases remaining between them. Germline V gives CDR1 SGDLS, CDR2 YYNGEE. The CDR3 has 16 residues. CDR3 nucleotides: TGTGCCAGCAGCGTGAGGGCAGCGAACTCTGGAAACACCATATATTTT. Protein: CASSVRAANSGNTIYF.

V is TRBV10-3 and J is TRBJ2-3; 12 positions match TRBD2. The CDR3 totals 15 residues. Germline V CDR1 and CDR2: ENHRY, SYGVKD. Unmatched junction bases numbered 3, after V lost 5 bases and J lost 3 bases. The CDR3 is CAISQTSGGTDTQYF. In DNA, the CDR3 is TGTGCCATCAGTCAAACTAGCGGGGGGACAGATACGCAGTATTTT.